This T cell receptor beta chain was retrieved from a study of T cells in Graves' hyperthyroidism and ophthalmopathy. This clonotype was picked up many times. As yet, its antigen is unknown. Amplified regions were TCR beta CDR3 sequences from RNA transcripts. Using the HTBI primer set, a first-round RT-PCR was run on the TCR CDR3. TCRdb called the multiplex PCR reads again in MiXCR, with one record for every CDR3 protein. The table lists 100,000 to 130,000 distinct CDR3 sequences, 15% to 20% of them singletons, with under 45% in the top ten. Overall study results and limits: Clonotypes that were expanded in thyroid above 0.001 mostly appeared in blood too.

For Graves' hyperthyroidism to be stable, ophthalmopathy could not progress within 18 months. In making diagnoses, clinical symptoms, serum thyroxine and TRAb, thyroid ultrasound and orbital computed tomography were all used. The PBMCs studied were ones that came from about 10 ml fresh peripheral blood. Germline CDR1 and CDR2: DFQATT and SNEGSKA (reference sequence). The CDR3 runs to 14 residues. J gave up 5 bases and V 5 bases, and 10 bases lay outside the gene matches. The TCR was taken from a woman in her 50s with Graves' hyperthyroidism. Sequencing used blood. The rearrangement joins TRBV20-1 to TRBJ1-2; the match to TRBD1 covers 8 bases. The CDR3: CSAYVRQGSYGYTF. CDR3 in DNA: TGCAGTGCTTACGTTCGACAGGGGTCTTATGGCTACACCTTC.